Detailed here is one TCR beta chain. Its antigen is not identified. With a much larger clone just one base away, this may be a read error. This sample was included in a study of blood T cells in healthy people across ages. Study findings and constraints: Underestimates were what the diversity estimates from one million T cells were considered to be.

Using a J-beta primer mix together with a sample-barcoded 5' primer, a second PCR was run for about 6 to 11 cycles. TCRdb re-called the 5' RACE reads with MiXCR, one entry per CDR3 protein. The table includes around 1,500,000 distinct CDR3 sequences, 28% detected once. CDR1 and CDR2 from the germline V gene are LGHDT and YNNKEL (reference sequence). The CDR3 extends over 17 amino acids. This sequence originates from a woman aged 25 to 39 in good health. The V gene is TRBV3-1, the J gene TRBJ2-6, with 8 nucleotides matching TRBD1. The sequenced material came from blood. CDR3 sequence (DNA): TGTGCCAGCAGCCAAGGGACAGGGCACGCTGGGGCCAACGTCCGGACTTTC. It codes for CASSQGTGHAGANVRTF.